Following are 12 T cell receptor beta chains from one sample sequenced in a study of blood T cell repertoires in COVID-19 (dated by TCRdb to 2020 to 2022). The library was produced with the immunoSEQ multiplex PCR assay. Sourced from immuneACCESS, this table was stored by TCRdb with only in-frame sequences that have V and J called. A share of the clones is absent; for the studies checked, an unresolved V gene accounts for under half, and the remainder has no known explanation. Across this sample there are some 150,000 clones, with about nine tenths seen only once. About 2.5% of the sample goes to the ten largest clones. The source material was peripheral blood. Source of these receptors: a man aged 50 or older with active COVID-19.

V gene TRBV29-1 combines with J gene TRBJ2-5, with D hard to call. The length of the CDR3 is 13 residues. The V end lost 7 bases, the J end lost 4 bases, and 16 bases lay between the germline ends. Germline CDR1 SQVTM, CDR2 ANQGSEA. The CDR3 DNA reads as TGCAGCGCCCGCAGGCCCGTCCTAGAGACCCAGTACTTC. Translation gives CSARRPVLETQYF.

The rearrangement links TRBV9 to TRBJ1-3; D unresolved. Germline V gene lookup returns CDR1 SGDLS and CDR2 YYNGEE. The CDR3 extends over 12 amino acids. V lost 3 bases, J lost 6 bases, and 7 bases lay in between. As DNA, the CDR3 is TGTGCCAGCAGCGGAGCCCCAAACACCATATATTTT. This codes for CASSGAPNTIYF.

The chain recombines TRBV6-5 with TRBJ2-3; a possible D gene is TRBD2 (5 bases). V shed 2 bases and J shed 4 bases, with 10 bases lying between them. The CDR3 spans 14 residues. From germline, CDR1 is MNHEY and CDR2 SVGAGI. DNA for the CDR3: TGTGCCAGCAGTTACCCGAGGGTAGCAGATACGCAGTATTTT. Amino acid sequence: CASSYPRVADTQYF.

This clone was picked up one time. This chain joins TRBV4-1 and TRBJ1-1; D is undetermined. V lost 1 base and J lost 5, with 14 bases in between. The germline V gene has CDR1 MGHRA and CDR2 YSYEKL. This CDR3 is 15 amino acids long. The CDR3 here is CASSQGTVRETEAFF. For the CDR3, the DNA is TGCGCCAGCAGCCAAGGTACAGTCCGTGAGACTGAAGCTTTCTTT.

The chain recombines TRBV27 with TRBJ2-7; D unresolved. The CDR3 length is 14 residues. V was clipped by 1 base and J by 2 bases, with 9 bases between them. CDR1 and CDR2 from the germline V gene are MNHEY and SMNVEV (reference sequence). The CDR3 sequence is CASSLYRNAYEQYF. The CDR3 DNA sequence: TGTGCCAGCAGTTTATACAGAAACGCCTACGAGCAGTACTTC.

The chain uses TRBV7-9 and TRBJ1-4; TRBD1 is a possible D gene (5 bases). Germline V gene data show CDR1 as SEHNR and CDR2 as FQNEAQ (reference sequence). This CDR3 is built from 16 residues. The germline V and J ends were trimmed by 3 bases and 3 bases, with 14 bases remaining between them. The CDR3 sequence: CASSLTGGGPNEKLFF. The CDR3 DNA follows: TGTGCCAGCAGCTTGACCGGGGGAGGGCCTAATGAAAAACTGTTTTTT.

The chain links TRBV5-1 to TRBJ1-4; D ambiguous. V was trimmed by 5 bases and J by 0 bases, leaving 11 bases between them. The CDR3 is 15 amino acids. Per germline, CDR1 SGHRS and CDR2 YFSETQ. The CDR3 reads CASRPVATTNEKLFF. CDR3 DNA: TGCGCCAGCAGGCCCGTAGCAACAACTAATGAAAAACTGTTTTTT.

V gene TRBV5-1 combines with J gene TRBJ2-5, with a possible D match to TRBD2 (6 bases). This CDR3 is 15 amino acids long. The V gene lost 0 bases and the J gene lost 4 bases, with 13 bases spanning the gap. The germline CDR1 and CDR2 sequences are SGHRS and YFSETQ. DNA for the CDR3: TGCGCCAGCAGCTTGGAGGAGGGGAGGCGAGAGACCCAGTACTTC. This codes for CASSLEEGRRETQYF.

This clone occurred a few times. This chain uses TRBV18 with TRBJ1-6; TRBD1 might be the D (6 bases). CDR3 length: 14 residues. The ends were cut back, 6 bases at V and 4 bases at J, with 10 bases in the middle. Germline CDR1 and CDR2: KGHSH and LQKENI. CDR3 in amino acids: CASSQQGYNSPLHF. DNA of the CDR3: TGTGCCAGCTCCCAACAGGGATATAATTCACCCCTCCACTTT.

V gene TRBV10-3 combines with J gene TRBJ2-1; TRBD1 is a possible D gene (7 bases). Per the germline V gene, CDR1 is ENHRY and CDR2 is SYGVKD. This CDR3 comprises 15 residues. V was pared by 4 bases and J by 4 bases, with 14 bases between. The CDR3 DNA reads TGTGCCATCAGTGCCGACAGGGCGGGATACAATGAGCAGTTCTTC. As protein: CAISADRAGYNEQFF.

This chain's CDR3 is CAWSETGDSNQPQHF. The CDR3 nucleotides are TGTGCCTGGAGTGAGACAGGGGATAGCAATCAGCCCCAGCATTTT. The V gene is TRBV30, the J gene TRBJ1-5; TRBD1 matches at 8 bases. Losses at the gene ends were 1 base for V and 0 bases for J; bases not matched to a gene: 2. The CDR3 runs to 15 residues. Germline V gene data show CDR1 as GTSNPN and CDR2 as SVGIG (reference sequence). The full variable domain, its missing parts supplied by reference TRBV30 and TRBJ1-5, is SQTIHQWPATLVQPVGSPLSLECTVEGTSNPNLYWYRQAAGRGLQLLFYSVGIGQISSEVPQNLSASRPQDRQFILSSKKLLLSDSGFYLCAWSETGDSNQPQHFGDGTRLSIL.

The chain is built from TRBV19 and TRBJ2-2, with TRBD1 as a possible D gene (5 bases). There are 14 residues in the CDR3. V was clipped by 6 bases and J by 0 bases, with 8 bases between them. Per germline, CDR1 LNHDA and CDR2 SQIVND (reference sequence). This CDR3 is CASRTAANTGELFF. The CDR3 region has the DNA TGTGCCAGTAGGACAGCAGCGAACACCGGGGAGCTGTTTTTT.